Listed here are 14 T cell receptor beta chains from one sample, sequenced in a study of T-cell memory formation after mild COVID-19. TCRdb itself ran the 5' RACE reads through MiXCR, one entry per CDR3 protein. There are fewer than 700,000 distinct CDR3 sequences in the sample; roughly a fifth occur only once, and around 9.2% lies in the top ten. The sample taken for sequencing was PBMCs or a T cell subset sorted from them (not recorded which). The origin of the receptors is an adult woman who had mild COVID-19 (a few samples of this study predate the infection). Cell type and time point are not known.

The CDR3 nucleotides are TGTGCCTGGAACATGGGAGGGGTGAATGAGCAGTTCTTC. It codes for CAWNMGGVNEQFF. J is TRBJ2-1 and V is TRBV30; TRBD2 agrees at 7 bases. Per germline, CDR1 GTSNPN and CDR2 SVGIG (reference sequence). This CDR3 spans 13 amino acids. With 4 bases clipped from V and 7 bases from J, the junction kept 7 bases outside the gene matches.

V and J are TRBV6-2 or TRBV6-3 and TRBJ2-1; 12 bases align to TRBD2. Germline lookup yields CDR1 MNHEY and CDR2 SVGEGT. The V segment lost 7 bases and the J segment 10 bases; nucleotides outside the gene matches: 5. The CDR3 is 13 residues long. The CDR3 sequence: CASKLAGGEEQFF. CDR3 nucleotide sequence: TGTGCCAGCAAACTAGCGGGAGGCGAAGAGCAGTTCTTC.

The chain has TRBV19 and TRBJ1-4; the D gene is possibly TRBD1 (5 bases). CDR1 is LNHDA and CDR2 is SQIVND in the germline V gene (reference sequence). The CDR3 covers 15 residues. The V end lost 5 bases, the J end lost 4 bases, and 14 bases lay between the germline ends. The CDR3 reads CASSPRWGINEKLFF. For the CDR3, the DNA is TGTGCCAGTAGTCCCAGGTGGGGGATTAATGAAAAACTGTTTTTT.

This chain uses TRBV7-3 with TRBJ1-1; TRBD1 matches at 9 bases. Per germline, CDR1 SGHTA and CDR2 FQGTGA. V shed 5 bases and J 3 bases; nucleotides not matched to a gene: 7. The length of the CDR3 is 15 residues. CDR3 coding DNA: TGTGCCAGCAGCGCAACAGGGGGCGGGCACACTGAAGCTTTCTTT. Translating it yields CASSATGGGHTEAFF.

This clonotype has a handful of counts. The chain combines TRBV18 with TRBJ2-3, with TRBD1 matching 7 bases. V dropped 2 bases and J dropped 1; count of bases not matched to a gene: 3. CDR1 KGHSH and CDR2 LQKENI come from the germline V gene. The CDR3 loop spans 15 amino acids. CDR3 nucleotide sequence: TGTGCCAGCTCACCAAACAGGGGAGGCACAGATACGCAGTATTTT. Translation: CASSPNRGGTDTQYF.

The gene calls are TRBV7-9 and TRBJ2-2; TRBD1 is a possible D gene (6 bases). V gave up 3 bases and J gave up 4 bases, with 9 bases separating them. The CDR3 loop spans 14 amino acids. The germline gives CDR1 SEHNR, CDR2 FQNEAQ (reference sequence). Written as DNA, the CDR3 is TGTGCCAGCAGCTTTCGACAGGCCACCGGGGAGCTGTTTTTT. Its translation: CASSFRQATGELFF.

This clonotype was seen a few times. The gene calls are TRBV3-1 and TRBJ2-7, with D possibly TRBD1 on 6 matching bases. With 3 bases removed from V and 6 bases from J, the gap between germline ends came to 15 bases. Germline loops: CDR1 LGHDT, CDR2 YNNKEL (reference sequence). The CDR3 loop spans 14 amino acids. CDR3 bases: TGTGCCAGCAGCCAGAGGGGAACAGGGCTCGAGCAGTACTTC. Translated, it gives CASSQRGTGLEQYF.

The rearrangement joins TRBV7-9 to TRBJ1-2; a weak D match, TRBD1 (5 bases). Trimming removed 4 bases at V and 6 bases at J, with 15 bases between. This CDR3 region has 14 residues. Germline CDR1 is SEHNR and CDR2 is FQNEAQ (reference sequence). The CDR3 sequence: CASSSTSAGNGYTF. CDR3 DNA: TGTGCCAGCAGCTCAACCTCGGCAGGGAATGGCTACACCTTC.

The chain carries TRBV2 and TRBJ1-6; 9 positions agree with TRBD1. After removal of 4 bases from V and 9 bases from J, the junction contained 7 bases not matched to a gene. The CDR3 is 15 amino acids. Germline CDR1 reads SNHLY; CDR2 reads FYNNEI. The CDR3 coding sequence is TGTGCCAGCAGTGTAACGGGACAGGGAAGTTCACCCCTCCACTTT. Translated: CASSVTGQGSSPLHF.

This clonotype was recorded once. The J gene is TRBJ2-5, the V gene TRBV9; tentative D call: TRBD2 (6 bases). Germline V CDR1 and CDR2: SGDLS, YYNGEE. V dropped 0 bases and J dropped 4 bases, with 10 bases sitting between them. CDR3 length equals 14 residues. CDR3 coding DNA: TGTGCCAGCAGCGTAGAGGCGGGAAGAGAGACCCAGTACTTC. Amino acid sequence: CASSVEAGRETQYF.

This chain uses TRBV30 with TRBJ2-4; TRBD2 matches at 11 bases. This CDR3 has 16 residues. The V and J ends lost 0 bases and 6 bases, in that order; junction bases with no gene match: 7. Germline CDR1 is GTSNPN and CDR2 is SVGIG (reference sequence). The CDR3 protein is CAWSVRASGGPNIQYF. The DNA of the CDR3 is TGTGCCTGGAGTGTCAGGGCTAGCGGGGGGCCAAACATTCAGTACTTC.

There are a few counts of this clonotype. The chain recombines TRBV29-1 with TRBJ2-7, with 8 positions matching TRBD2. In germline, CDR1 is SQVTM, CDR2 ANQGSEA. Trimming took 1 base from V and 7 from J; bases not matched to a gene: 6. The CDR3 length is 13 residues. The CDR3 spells CSVEGLAGPEQYF. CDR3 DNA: TGCAGCGTTGAAGGGCTAGCGGGCCCGGAGCAGTACTTC.

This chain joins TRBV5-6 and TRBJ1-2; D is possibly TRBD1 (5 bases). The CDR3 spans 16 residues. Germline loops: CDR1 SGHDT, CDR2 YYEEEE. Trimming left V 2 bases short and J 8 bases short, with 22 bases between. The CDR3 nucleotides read TGTGCCAGCAGCTTAGGCAGGGAGGGACTAGTTGACGGCTACACCTTC. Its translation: CASSLGREGLVDGYTF.

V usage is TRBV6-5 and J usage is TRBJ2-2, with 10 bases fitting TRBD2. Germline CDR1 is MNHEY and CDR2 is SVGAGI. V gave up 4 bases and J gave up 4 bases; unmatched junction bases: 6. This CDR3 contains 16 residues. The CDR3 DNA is TGTGCCAGCAGTTCTCTGGGGACTAGCGTCACCGGGGAGCTGTTTTTT. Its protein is CASSSLGTSVTGELFF.